The clone carrying this TCR beta chain was detected many times. The sample originates from a study of regulatory T cells in long-lasting Graves disease. Per the germline V gene, CDR1 is SGDLS and CDR2 is YYNGEE. The CDR3 runs 14 residues. Trimming removed 3 bases at V and 6 bases at J, with 16 bases between. Researchers made TCR beta libraries by using iRepertoire HTBI primers and running Arm-PCR on CDR3 regions. TCRdb re-called the multiplex PCR reads with MiXCR, one entry per CDR3 protein. Seen here are over 200,000 distinct CDR3 sequences, around 19% observed once, and the top ten hold 12% to 15%. As to time point: newly diagnosed GD, antithyroid drugs for less than 3 months. The TCR library was made from RNA that had been extracted from PBMCs in TRIzol. These data were also reused for a study on T cells in Graves' hyperthyroidism and ophthalmopathy. Turning to that study: Uncontrolled infection, other autoimmune disease, pregnancy or lactation excluded patients. Clinical symptoms, serum thyroxine and TRAb, thyroid ultrasound and orbital computed tomography were used for the diagnoses. When the TCR CDR3 underwent first-round RT-PCR, the HTBI primer set was used.

J is TRBJ2-7 and V is TRBV9, with D possibly matching TRBD1 (6 bases). This receptor was identified in a woman in her 30s with Graves disease. This specimen consisted of peripheral blood mononuclear cells (PBMCs), obtained at new diagnosis, from a patient treated with antithyroid drugs. The CDR3 loop reads CASSGSGASGEQYF. The CDR3 DNA reads as TGTGCCAGCAGCGGCTCAGGGGCATCTGGCGAGCAGTACTTC.